This TCR beta chain is drawn from a study of blood T cell repertoires in COVID-19. There are 14 residues in the CDR3. V gave up 6 bases and J gave up 4 bases; unmatched junction bases: 7. Germline loops: CDR1 SGHNT, CDR2 YENEEA. The repertoire was sequenced with immunoSEQ multiplex PCR; TCRdb's copy has only in-frame clones and lacks some. The sample contains some 300,000 clones, 90% of which appear only once. The chain links TRBV11-3 to TRBJ1-1, with 8 bases that match TRBD1. The receptor was isolated from a young woman with acute COVID-19. The material sequenced was PBMCs or T cells enriched from blood (not recorded which). For the CDR3, the DNA is TGTGCCAGCAGTTCAGGACAGGGAGGCACTGAAGCTTTCTTT. This gives the protein CASSSGQGGTEAFF.